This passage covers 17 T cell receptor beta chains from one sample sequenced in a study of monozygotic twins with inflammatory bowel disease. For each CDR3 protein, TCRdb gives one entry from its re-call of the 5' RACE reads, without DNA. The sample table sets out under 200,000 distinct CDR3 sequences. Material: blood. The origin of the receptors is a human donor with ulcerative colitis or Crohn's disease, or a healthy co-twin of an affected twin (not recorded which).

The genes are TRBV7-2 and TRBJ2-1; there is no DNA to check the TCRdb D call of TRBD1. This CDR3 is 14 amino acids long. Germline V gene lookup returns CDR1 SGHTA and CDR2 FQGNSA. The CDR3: CASSPSRQGNEQFF.

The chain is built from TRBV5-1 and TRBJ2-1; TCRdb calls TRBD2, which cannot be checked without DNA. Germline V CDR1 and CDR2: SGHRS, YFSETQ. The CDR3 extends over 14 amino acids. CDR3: CASSSSGSNYEQFF.

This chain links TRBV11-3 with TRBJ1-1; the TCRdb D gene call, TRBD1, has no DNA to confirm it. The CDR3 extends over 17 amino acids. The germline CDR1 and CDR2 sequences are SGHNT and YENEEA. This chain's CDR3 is CASSLEYGGGKNTEAFF.

The CDR3 sequence: CASSLAGTYEQYF. The genes are TRBV5-4 and TRBJ2-7; as DNA is missing, the TRBD2 call by TCRdb cannot be tested. Germline V gene sequence: CDR1 SGHNT, CDR2 YYREEE (reference sequence). The length of the CDR3 is 13 residues. Full variable domain (missing parts from reference TRBV5-4 and TRBJ2-7): ETGVTQSPTHLIKTRGQQVTLRCSSQSGHNTVSWYQQALGQGPQFIFQYYREEENGRGNFPPRFSGLQFPNYSSELNVNALELDDSALYLCASSLAGTYEQYFGPGTRLTVT.

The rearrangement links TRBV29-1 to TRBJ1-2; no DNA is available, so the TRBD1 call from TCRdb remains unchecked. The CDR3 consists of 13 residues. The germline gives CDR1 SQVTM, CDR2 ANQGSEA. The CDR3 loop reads CSVETGKRSGYTF. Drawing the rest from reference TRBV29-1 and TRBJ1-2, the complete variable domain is SAVISQKPSRDICQRGTSLTIQCQVDSQVTMMFWYRQQPGQSLTLIATANQGSEATYESGFVIDKFPISRPNLTFSTLTVSNMSPEDSSIYLCSVETGKRSGYTFGSGTRLTVV.

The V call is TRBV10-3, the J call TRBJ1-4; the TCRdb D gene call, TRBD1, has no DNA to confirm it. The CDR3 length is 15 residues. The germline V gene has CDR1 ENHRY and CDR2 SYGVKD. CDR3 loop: CAISERGQRGEKLFF.

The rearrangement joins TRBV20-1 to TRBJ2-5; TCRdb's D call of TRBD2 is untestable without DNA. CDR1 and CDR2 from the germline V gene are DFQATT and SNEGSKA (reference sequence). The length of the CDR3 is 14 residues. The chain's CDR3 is CSAPGSGRRETQYF.

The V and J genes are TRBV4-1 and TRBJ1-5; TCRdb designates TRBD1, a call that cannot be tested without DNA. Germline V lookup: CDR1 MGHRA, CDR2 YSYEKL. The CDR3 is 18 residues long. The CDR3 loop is CASSQGGMVRDSNQPQHF.

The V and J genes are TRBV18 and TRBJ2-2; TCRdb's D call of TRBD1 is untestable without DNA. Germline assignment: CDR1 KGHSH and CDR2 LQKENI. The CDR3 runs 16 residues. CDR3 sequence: CASSPGQALGTGELFF.

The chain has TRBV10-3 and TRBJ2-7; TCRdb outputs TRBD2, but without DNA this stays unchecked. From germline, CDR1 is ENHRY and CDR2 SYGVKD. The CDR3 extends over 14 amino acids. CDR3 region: CAIRASGRSYEQYF.

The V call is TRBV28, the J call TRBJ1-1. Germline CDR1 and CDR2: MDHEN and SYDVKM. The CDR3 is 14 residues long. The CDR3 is CASSLNAANTEAFF.

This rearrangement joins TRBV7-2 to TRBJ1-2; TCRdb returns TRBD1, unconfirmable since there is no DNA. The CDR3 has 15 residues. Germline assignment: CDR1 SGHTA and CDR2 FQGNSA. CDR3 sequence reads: CASSLAIQGHIGYTF.

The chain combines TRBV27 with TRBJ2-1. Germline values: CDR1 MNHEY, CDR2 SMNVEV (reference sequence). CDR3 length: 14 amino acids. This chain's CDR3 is CASSFGSSYNEQFF.

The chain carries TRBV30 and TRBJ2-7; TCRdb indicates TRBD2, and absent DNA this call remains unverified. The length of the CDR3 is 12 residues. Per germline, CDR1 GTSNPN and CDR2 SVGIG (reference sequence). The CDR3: CAWNQAGIEQYF.

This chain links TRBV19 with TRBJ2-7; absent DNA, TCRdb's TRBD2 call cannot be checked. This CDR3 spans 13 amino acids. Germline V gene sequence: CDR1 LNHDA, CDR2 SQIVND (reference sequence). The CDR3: CASKGGGNYEQYF.

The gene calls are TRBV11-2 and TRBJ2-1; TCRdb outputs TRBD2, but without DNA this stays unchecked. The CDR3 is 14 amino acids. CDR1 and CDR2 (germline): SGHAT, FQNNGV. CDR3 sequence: CASTLSGRANEQFF.

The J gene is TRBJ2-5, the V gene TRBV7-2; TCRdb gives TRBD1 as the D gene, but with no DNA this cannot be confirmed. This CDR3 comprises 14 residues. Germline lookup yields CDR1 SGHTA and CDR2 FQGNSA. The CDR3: CASSLARRGETQYF.